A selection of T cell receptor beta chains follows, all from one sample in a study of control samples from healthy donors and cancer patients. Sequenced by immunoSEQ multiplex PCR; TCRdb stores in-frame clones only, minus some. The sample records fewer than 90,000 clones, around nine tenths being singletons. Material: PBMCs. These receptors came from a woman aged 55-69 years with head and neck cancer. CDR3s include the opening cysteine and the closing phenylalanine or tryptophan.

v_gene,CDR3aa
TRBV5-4,CASSSGQRTGTLHF
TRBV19,CASSVAGGIPSTDTQYF
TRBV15,CATSRGSLGNEKLFF
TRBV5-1,CASSSREGTDTQYF
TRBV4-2,CASSQVLATDTQYF
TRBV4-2,CASSQAARARLNNEQFF
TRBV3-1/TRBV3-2,CASSVYGDTQYF
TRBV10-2,CASQPDRDYEQYF
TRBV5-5,CASSLRQGTYEQYF
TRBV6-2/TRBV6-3,CASSGLAGRGFNEQFF
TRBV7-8,CASSAHPGPSEQYF
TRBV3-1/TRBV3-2,CASSQNIRDTQYF
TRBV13,CASSLEGGTVYGYTF
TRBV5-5,CASSLAHDVNEQFF
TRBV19,CASSRLPGAEGELFF
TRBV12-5,CASGYSSYEKLFF
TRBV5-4,CASSLRGGAMSGYTF
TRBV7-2,CASSRDAPSNQPQHF
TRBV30,CAWSWFKGSYEQYF
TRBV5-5,CASSLAPTGGYEQYF
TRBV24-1,CATGPGRGSTDTQYF
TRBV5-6,CASSFGTRNYGYTF
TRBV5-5,CASSLGRGSPYEQYF